This is a list of T cell receptor beta chains from one sample in a study of cytomegalovirus exposure and HLA in healthy donors. The protocol was immunoSEQ multiplex PCR, while the TCRdb copy is restricted to in-frame clones and leaves out a portion. The table shows about 230,000 clones, with around 80% occurring only once. Source material: PBMCs. All receptors derive from a woman in her 40s in good health and CMV-seronegative. CDR3s include the opening cysteine and the closing phenylalanine or tryptophan. Each record gives: D gene, J gene, clone size, V gene, CDR3 protein, CDR3 DNA. D genes are given only for firm matches. Size values are once, few and many counts, or a class for expanded clones, and some rows have none.

>.|TRBJ1-5|.|TRBV4-2
CASSQNDPGHGAGQPQHF
TGTGCCAGCAGCCAAAATGACCCGGGACACGGTGCCGGGCAGCCCCAGCATTTT
>.|TRBJ2-6|.|TRBV28
CASRLGGVSGANVLTF
TGTGCCAGCAGGTTAGGGGGGGTCTCTGGGGCCAACGTCCTGACTTTC
>TRBD2|TRBJ2-7|.|TRBV4-2
CASSFRTSGDQYEQYF
TGTGCCAGCAGCTTCCGGACTAGCGGGGATCAGTACGAGCAGTACTTC
>.|TRBJ2-5|.|TRBV9
CASSVDPSGRETQYF
TGTGCCAGCAGCGTAGATCCAAGCGGGCGAGAGACCCAGTACTTC
>TRBD1|TRBJ1-4|.|TRBV7-8
CASSSDGTGINEKLFF
TGTGCCAGCAGCTCAGACGGGACAGGGATTAATGAAAAACTGTTTTTT
>.|TRBJ1-1|few|TRBV5-4
CASSSEGGAISNTEAFF
TGTGCCAGCAGCTCCGAGGGGGGGGCTATATCGAACACTGAAGCTTTCTTT
>.|TRBJ2-3|.|TRBV19
CASISRLQGDTQYF
TGTGCCAGTATTAGTAGACTCCAGGGAGATACGCAGTATTTT
>.|TRBJ2-5|once|TRBV11-3
CASSPTGDLRETQYF
TGTGCCAGCAGCCCGACAGGTGACCTTCGGGAGACCCAGTACTTC
>TRBD1|TRBJ2-7|.|TRBV7-9
CASSLQGAASYEQYF
TGTGCCAGCAGCTTACAGGGGGCAGCCTCCTACGAGCAGTACTTC
>.|TRBJ1-1|.|TRBV7-9
CASSFRPGGIVNTEAFF
TGTGCCAGCAGCTTCCGACCCGGGGGAATTGTTAACACTGAAGCTTTCTTT
>.|TRBJ1-1|.|TRBV7-9
CASSRGSMNTEAFF
TGTGCCAGCAGCCGGGGGTCAATGAACACTGAAGCTTTCTTT
>.|TRBJ2-1|.|TRBV4-3
CASSQNTALYNEQFF
TGCGCCAGCAGCCAGAACACCGCTCTTTACAATGAGCAGTTCTTC
>.|TRBJ2-7|.|TRBV29-1
CSVFTESSYEQYF
TGCAGCGTTTTTACAGAAAGCTCCTACGAGCAGTACTTC
>TRBD1|TRBJ1-4|.|TRBV4-1
CASSYRDRDNEKLFF
TGCGCCAGCAGCTACCGGGACAGGGATAATGAAAAACTGTTTTTT
>.|TRBJ1-6|.|TRBV11-3
CASSLDIGGVGSPLHF
TGTGCCAGCAGCTTAGATATCGGGGGAGTAGGATCACCCCTCCACTTT
>.|TRBJ2-5|few|TRBV18
CASSVGPAVRETQYF
TGTGCCAGCTCAGTGGGTCCTGCGGTCCGGGAGACCCAGTACTTC
>TRBD1|TRBJ1-1|.|TRBV5-4
CASYMGDRMNTEAFF
TGTGCCAGTTATATGGGGGACAGGATGAACACTGAAGCTTTCTTT
>TRBD1|TRBJ1-6|.|TRBV6-1
CASKRQGWSPLHF
TGTGCCAGCAAAAGACAGGGCTGGTCACCCCTCCACTTT
>.|TRBJ1-2|once|TRBV27
CASSPTPQGNYGGYTF
TGTGCCAGCAGTCCGACTCCCCAGGGGAACTACGGTGGCTACACCTTC
>TRBD1|TRBJ2-7|.|TRBV4-1
CASSQEWDRVLKTYEQYF
TGCGCCAGCAGCCAAGAGTGGGACAGGGTCTTAAAAACCTACGAGCAGTACTTC
>TRBD2|TRBJ2-7|.|TRBV7-9
CASSPRSAGGSYEQYF
TGTGCCAGCAGCCCGAGGAGCGCGGGGGGTTCTTACGAGCAGTACTTC
>TRBD1|TRBJ1-1|.|TRBV27
CASRPWDRAVEAFF
TGTGCCAGCAGACCCTGGGACAGGGCGGTTGAAGCTTTCTTT
>.|TRBJ2-3|.|TRBV28
CASSPSGVSDTQYF
TGTGCCAGCAGTCCCTCCGGTGTGTCAGATACGCAGTATTTT
>.|TRBJ2-2|.|TRBV27
CASSFQGTNTGELFF
TGTGCCAGCAGTTTCCAGGGCACGAACACCGGGGAGCTGTTTTTT
>.|TRBJ2-2|.|TRBV7-2
CASSVQGSGELFF
TGTGCCAGCAGCGTCCAGGGGTCGGGGGAGCTGTTTTTT
>.|TRBJ1-2|.|TRBV19
CASSTGFDYGYTF
TGTGCCAGTAGTACAGGGTTTGACTATGGCTACACCTTC
>TRBD2|TRBJ2-1|.|TRBV2
CASTMIAGGPQEQFF
TGTGCCAGCACGATGATAGCGGGGGGACCCCAGGAGCAGTTCTTC
>.|TRBJ1-1|.|TRBV5-8
CASSLPLRQAQYTEAFF
TGTGCCAGCAGCTTACCCCTTCGACAGGCTCAGTACACTGAAGCTTTCTTT